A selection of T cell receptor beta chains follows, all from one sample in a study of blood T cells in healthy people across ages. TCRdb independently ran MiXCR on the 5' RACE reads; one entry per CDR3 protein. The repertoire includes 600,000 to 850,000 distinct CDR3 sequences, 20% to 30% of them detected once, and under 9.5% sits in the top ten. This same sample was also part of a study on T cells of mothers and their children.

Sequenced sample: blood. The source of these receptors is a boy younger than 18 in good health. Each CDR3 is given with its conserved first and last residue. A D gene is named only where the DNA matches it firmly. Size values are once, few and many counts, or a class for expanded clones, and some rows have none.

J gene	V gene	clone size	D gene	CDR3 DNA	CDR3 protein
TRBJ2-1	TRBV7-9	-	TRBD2	TGTGCCAGCAGCTTAGGACTAGCGGGAGAGGGGACCTACAATGAGCAGTTCTTC	CASSLGLAGEGTYNEQFF
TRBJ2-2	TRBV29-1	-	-	TGCAGCGCCTCGCAGACCGGGGAGCTGTTTTTT	CSASQTGELFF
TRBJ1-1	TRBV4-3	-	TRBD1	TGCGCCAGCAGCCAAGATAGGGACAGGGAATTGAACACTGAAGCTTTCTTT	CASSQDRDRELNTEAFF
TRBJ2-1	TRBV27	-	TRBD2	TGTGCCAGCAGTTCATGGACTAGCGGGAGGATGACGCATGAGCAGTTCTTC	CASSSWTSGRMTHEQFF
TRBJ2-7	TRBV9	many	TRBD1	TGTGCCAGCAGCGTCCGGGACAGGGCCTACGAGCAGTACTTC	CASSVRDRAYEQYF
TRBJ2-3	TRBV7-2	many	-	TGTGCCAGCAGCCCCGGACTACCTCCAGATACGCAGTATTTT	CASSPGLPPDTQYF
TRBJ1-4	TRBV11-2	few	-	TGTGCCAGCAGCCCGTTGCCCGGGACCCCCGAAAAACTGTTTTTT	CASSPLPGTPEKLFF
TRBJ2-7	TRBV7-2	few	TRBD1	TGTGCCAGCAGCTTTACAGGGGGAGAACCCTACGAGCAGTACTTC	CASSFTGGEPYEQYF
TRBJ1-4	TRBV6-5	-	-	TGTGCCAGCGGGGTGCTGGGGTCAACTAATGAAAAACTGTTTTTT	CASGVLGSTNEKLFF
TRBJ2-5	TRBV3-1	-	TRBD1	TGTGCCAGCAGCCAAGGCCTTGGGACAGTTAAGGAGACCCAGTACTTC	CASSQGLGTVKETQYF
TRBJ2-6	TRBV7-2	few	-	TGTGCCAGCAGCTTAAGGGCAACCTCTGGGGCCAACGTCCTGACTTTC	CASSLRATSGANVLTF
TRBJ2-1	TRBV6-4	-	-	TGTGCCAGCAGTGACCCGCGCAGGGCCCAAGGAAATGAGCAGTTCTTC	CASSDPRRAQGNEQFF
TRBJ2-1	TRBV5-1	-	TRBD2	TGCGCCAGCAGCTATTCCGACGGGGGGGCGGGGAATGAGCAGTTCTTC	CASSYSDGGAGNEQFF